The 23 T cell receptor beta chains in this list originate from one sample, sequenced in a study of CD8 T cells in ankylosing spondylitis. General study points: Characteristic of ankylosing spondylitis blood, it appeared, was a TCR beta motif comprising eight highly homologous variants.

No antigen has been assigned to these receptors. TCRdb processed the 5' RACE reads anew with MiXCR; each CDR3 protein has one entry. The sample consists of around 490,000 distinct CDR3 sequences, 5.3% of them appearing once. The specimen sequenced was blood, either unsorted or a sorted T cell fraction (not recorded which). These receptors were obtained from a male donor with ankylosing spondylitis.

This clonotype was detected many times. The rearrangement joins TRBV20-1 to TRBJ1-1; D perhaps matches TRBD1 (6 bases). V was clipped by 5 bases and J by 3 bases, with 13 bases between them. The CDR3 has 13 residues. The germline V gene encodes CDR1 DFQATT and CDR2 SNEGSKA (reference sequence). The CDR3 coding sequence is TGCAGTGCTGGAGCAGGGGCGGACACTGAAGCTTTCTTT. This translates into CSAGAGADTEAFF.

This clonotype was counted ten times or more. The V gene is TRBV10-3, the J gene TRBJ1-3; 8 positions match TRBD1. V was pared by 10 bases and J by 0 bases, with 5 bases of the junction left unmatched. Germline CDR1 is ENHRY and CDR2 is SYGVKD. The CDR3 consists of 14 residues. CDR3 sequence reads: CATGQEGSGNTIYF. The CDR3 DNA sequence: TGTGCCACGGGACAGGAGGGCTCTGGAAACACCATATATTTT.

This clonotype was observed at least ten times. The chain uses TRBV29-1 and TRBJ2-1; 8 nucleotides agree with TRBD2. Germline CDR1 is SQVTM and CDR2 is ANQGSEA. The CDR3 is 14 amino acids. J was trimmed by 3 bases and V by 6 bases; bases with no gene match: 7. CDR3 residues: CSVPGLAGYNEQFF. The DNA of the CDR3 is TGCAGCGTCCCGGGCCTAGCGGGCTACAATGAGCAGTTCTTC.

The rearrangement uses TRBV7-2 and TRBJ2-3; either TRBD1 or TRBD2 may supply D (6 bases each). The CDR3 consists of 16 residues. The germline V gene has CDR1 SGHTA and CDR2 FQGNSA. V was trimmed by 5 bases and J by 5 bases, leaving 20 bases between them. CDR3 sequence reads: CASSRQDLALLDTQYF. CDR3 sequence (DNA): TGTGCCAGCAGCCGACAGGACCTAGCGCTGTTAGATACGCAGTATTTT.

This clonotype was found many times. The chain carries TRBV6-2 or TRBV6-3 and TRBJ2-7, with 7 positions matching TRBD1. The CDR3 sequence is 16 residues long. Germline assignment: CDR1 MNHEY and CDR2 SVGEGT. Trimming removed 4 bases from V and 1 base from J; junction bases left unmatched: 10. The CDR3 region has the DNA TGTGCCAGCAGTTTCCCAACGGACAGGCCTTCCTACGAGCAGTACTTC. It is translated as CASSFPTDRPSYEQYF.

This clonotype was counted ten times or more. The gene calls are TRBV7-2 and TRBJ2-1; 7 bases agree with TRBD1. CDR3 length: 17 residues. V trimming: 0 bases; J trimming: 4 bases; junction bases outside the gene matches: 9. Germline CDR1 reads SGHTA; CDR2 reads FQGNSA. Written as DNA, the CDR3 is TGTGCCAGCAGCTTAGCTTCTCGTCGGGACAGATACAATGAGCAGTTCTTC. Encoded protein: CASSLASRRDRYNEQFF.

The sample holds many counts of this clonotype. V and J are TRBV12-3 or TRBV12-4 and TRBJ2-7; D tentatively reads TRBD1 or TRBD2 (5 bases each). V lost 7 bases to trimming and J lost 3 bases, with 25 bases between them. The CDR3 contains 17 residues. CDR3 region: CASNAHPGPLGIYEQYF. For the CDR3, the DNA is TGTGCCAGCAATGCCCATCCGGGGCCTTTAGGGATCTACGAGCAGTACTTC.

This clonotype was detected ten times or more. This sequence joins TRBV4-2 and TRBJ1-5; D possibly corresponds to TRBD1 (5 bases). Trimming shortened V by 0 bases and J by 7 bases, and 16 bases separated the two germline ends. CDR1 and CDR2 (germline): LGHNA, YNFKEQ. There are 16 residues in the CDR3. The CDR3 DNA sequence: TGTGCCAGCAGCCAAGATGGGGCACAGGCAGGGCAGCCCCAGCATTTT. Translation: CASSQDGAQAGQPQHF.

This clonotype has ten or more counts. V usage is TRBV12-3 or TRBV12-4 and J usage is TRBJ2-7, with unresolved D. V dropped 3 bases and J dropped 4 bases, with 7 bases sitting between them. The CDR3 runs to 12 residues. The chain's CDR3 is CASSLSEYEQYF. The CDR3 DNA follows: TGTGCCAGCAGTTTGAGTGAGTACGAGCAGTACTTC.

The V gene is TRBV5-6, the J gene TRBJ2-7; D tentatively reads TRBD1 or TRBD2 (5 bases each). Trimming stripped 4 bases from V and 6 bases from J, with 14 bases between. The CDR3 runs 13 residues. The germline V gene has CDR1 SGHDT and CDR2 YYEEEE. Written as DNA, the CDR3 is TGTGCCAGCAGCCCCGGGGCCGTCTGCGAGCAGTACTTC. Translation gives CASSPGAVCEQYF.

This clonotype was seen ten or more times. The genes are TRBV4-2 and TRBJ1-4; possible D gene TRBD1, 5 bases. The CDR3 runs 19 residues. Trimming removed 0 bases from V and 0 bases from J, with 17 bases in between. Germline V gives CDR1 LGHNA, CDR2 YNFKEQ. Here the CDR3 reads CASSQDWVVQGATNEKLFF. Written as DNA, the CDR3 is TGTGCCAGCAGCCAAGATTGGGTTGTCCAGGGCGCAACTAATGAAAAACTGTTTTTT.

This clonotype was counted at least ten times. The chain carries TRBV7-2 and TRBJ2-1; tentatively, D is TRBD2 (5 bases). The germline gives CDR1 SGHTA, CDR2 FQGNSA. This CDR3 comprises 13 residues. The germline V and J ends were trimmed by 2 bases and 8 bases, with 10 bases remaining between them. The CDR3 coding sequence is TGTGCCAGCAGCTTAAGTTGGGAGTATGAGCAGTTCTTC. It translates to CASSLSWEYEQFF.

This clonotype was seen many times. V and J are TRBV29-1 and TRBJ2-3, with D uncertain. V lost 1 base, J lost 4 bases, and 3 bases lay in between. Germline V gene sequence: CDR1 SQVTM, CDR2 ANQGSEA. The CDR3 length is 11 residues. CDR3 sequence reads: CSVEVADTQYF. Written as DNA, the CDR3 is TGCAGCGTTGAAGTGGCAGATACGCAGTATTTT.

This clonotype was observed a few times. V is TRBV5-6 and J is TRBJ2-3; the match to TRBD2 covers 8 bases. V was clipped by 4 bases and J by 2 bases; unmatched bases: 6. Per the germline V gene, CDR1 is SGHDT and CDR2 is YYEEEE. The CDR3 contains 15 residues. The DNA for the CDR3 is TGTGCCAGCAGCCAAATAGCGGGGCACACAGATACGCAGTATTTT. Translated, it gives CASSQIAGHTDTQYF.

This clonotype came up many times. The J gene is TRBJ2-5, the V gene TRBV29-1, with D tentatively TRBD1 or TRBD2 (5 bases each). CDR1 and CDR2 from the germline V gene are SQVTM and ANQGSEA. The CDR3 totals 12 residues. V lost 8 bases and J lost 2, with 12 bases in between. CDR3 DNA sequence: TGCAGCTTGAGAGGGGTTCAAGAGACCCAGTACTTC. It is translated as CSLRGVQETQYF. The complete variable domain, with remaining parts taken from reference TRBV29-1 and TRBJ2-5, reads SAVISQKPSRDICQRGTSLTIQCQVDSQVTMMFWYRQQPGQSLTLIATANQGSEATYESGFVIDKFPISRPNLTFSTLTVSNMSPEDSSIYLCSLRGVQETQYFGPGTRLLVL.

This clonotype has at least ten counts. V gene TRBV7-2 combines with J gene TRBJ1-5; D gene ambiguous. CDR3 length: 15 amino acids. The V end lost 2 bases, the J end lost 4 bases, and 12 bases lay between the germline ends. Per the germline V gene, CDR1 is SGHTA and CDR2 is FQGNSA. In nucleotides, the CDR3 is TGTGCCAGCAGCTTAACCACAGCGACTAATCAGCCCCAGCATTTT. Translating gives CASSLTTATNQPQHF.

This clonotype was counted only a few times. The V call is TRBV7-8, the J call TRBJ2-2; D could derive from TRBD1 or TRBD2 (5 bases each). Per the germline V gene, CDR1 is SGHVS and CDR2 is FQNEAQ. V lost 5 bases, J lost 4 bases, and 20 bases lay in between. This CDR3 has 17 amino acids. CDR3 sequence: CASSPHGGGWGTGELFF. CDR3 DNA sequence: TGTGCCAGCAGCCCTCACGGTGGGGGATGGGGCACCGGGGAGCTGTTTTTT.

This clonotype occurred many times. The genes are TRBV24-1 and TRBJ2-5; 12 nucleotides agree with TRBD2. V shed 4 bases and J 3 bases; nucleotides not matched to a gene: 5. The CDR3 extends over 16 amino acids. Germline CDR1 is KGHDR and CDR2 is SFDVKD. CDR3 DNA: TGTGCCACCAGTGACCCCCGGACTAGCGGGGAAGAGACCCAGTACTTC. This gives the protein CATSDPRTSGEETQYF.

This clonotype was detected many times. The genes are TRBV15 and TRBJ1-5; maybe TRBD1 (6 bases). Per germline, CDR1 LNHNV and CDR2 YYDKDF (reference sequence). V gave up 6 bases and J gave up 4 bases, with 10 bases separating them. The CDR3 length is 13 residues. This CDR3 is CATSLRGNQPQHF. CDR3 coding DNA: TGTGCCACCAGTCTTAGGGGGAATCAGCCCCAGCATTTT. The full variable domain, rest sourced from reference TRBV15 and TRBJ1-5, is DAMVIQNPRYQVTQFGKPVTLSCSQTLNHNVMYWYQQKSSQAPKLLFHYYDKDFNNEADTPDNFQSRRPNTSFCFLDIRSPGLGDTAMYLCATSLRGNQPQHFGDGTRLSIL.

This clonotype has a count of ten or more. DNA for the CDR3: TGTGCCAGCAGTGTTCATCCGGGGGGGATCGGGGAGCTGTTTTTT. It codes for CASSVHPGGIGELFF. This chain links TRBV12-3 or TRBV12-4 with TRBJ2-2; TRBD2 aligns across 8 bases. The CDR3 has 15 amino acids. Trimming cost V 5 bases and J 7 bases; bases outside gene matches: 9.

This clonotype was counted at least ten times. The chain is built from TRBV4-2 and TRBJ2-1; 9 bases are a match to TRBD2. V shed 3 bases, J shed 6 bases, and the junction held 6 bases outside the gene matches. This CDR3 is 15 amino acids long. The germline V gene encodes CDR1 LGHNA and CDR2 YNFKEQ. The CDR3 DNA reads as TGTGCCAGCAGCCAGGGGGCGGGGGGGATCAATGAGCAGTTCTTC. Its protein is CASSQGAGGINEQFF.

This clonotype was counted ten times or more. The rearrangement links TRBV5-1 to TRBJ1-1; D not certain. This CDR3 is built from 14 residues. Deletions cut 3 bases from V and 0 bases from J, with 9 bases between. CDR1 and CDR2 (germline): SGHRS, YFSETQ. The CDR3 sequence is CASSSDGMNTEAFF. In DNA, the CDR3 is TGCGCCAGCAGCTCAGACGGAATGAACACTGAAGCTTTCTTT.

This clonotype has a count of ten or more. This sequence joins TRBV7-2 and TRBJ1-2; no reliable D call. Trimming pared 4 bases from V and 4 bases from J, leaving 7 bases between. Germline lookup yields CDR1 SGHTA and CDR2 FQGNSA. The CDR3 is 12 amino acids. CDR3 in amino acids: CASSSPSYGYTF. CDR3 DNA sequence: TGTGCCAGCAGCTCACCGAGCTATGGCTACACCTTC.